This TCR beta chain was recovered during a study of T cell repertoires in cytomegalovirus infection. Study results and caveats: HLA-C-restricted CMV clonotypes gave the most frequent clonotype in two of eight donors.

This clonotype was counted at least ten times. Its antigen is unknown. A single record per CDR3 protein comes from TCRdb applying MiXCR to the reads. The sample shows around 570,000 distinct CDR3 sequences, about 39% of them seen only once. Germline V CDR1 and CDR2: SGHTA, FQGNSA. This CDR3 comprises 14 residues. Trimming shortened V by 6 bases and J by 1 base, and 11 bases separated the two germline ends. The sequencing used cultured PBMCs, collected from culture after CMV antigen stimulation. The J gene is TRBJ2-3, the V gene TRBV7-2, with a tentative D call TRBD1 (5 bases). The sequence was collected from a human donor in good health (CMV status not recorded). Some clones in this sample may be carry-over from other donors' samples. The CDR3 nucleotides are TGTGCCAGCAGGGTGGGCAGGGGCACAGATACGCAGTATTTT. This sequence encodes CASRVGRGTDTQYF.